Below are 16 T cell receptor beta chains sequenced from a single sample in a study of CD8+ T cells in alopecia areata. RNA was isolated and reverse transcribed to cDNA, the sequencing template. Repertoires were generated with immunoSEQ multiplex PCR, while TCRdb's copy carries only in-frame clones and drops some. Among about 200,000 clones listed, roughly three fifths were seen once. Input material: CD8+ T cells sorted from blood. The receptors come from a human donor in good health.

The chain is built from TRBV13 and TRBJ2-3, with TRBD1 identical over 12 bases. Germline CDR1 reads PRHDT; CDR2 reads FYEKMQ (reference sequence). The ends lost 4 bases at V and 2 bases at J; junction bases unmatched: 4. The CDR3 contains 16 residues. The CDR3 loop reads CASSWRDRGLTDTQYF. The CDR3 nucleotides read TGTGCCAGCAGCTGGCGGGACAGGGGGCTCACAGATACGCAGTATTTT.

As DNA, the CDR3 is TGCAGCGTTGCCGAGAGTGAGAACGAGCAGTACTTC. Protein product: CSVAESENEQYF. The gene calls are TRBV29-1 and TRBJ2-7; D is uncertain. V was shortened by 4 bases and J by 5 bases, with 12 bases between the two germline ends. The CDR3 extends over 12 amino acids. From germline, CDR1 is SQVTM and CDR2 ANQGSEA.

The chain joins TRBV27 to TRBJ1-2, with 8 bases lining up with TRBD1. CDR3 length: 14 amino acids. The V segment lost 4 bases and the J segment 8 bases; nucleotides outside the gene matches: 9. CDR1 and CDR2 (germline): MNHEY, SMNVEV (reference sequence). The CDR3 loop is CASSYGTGSLGYTF. The DNA of the CDR3 is TGTGCCAGCAGTTATGGGACAGGCTCTTTGGGCTACACCTTC.

This sequence joins TRBV29-1 and TRBJ1-1; the match to TRBD1 covers 8 bases. The CDR3 extends over 13 amino acids. Germline assignment: CDR1 SQVTM and CDR2 ANQGSEA. In DNA, the CDR3 is TGCAGTGTGGACAGGGAGCATGGCACTGAAGCTTTCTTT. As protein: CSVDREHGTEAFF.

This chain links TRBV5-4 with TRBJ2-1; no reliable D call. The CDR3 has 11 amino acids. With 4 bases removed from V and 8 bases from J, the gap between germline ends came to 7 bases. Per the germline V gene, CDR1 is SGHNT and CDR2 is YYREEE (reference sequence). CDR3 in DNA: TGTGCCAGCAGCCCAGGCGATGAGCAGTTCTTC. Translation gives CASSPGDEQFF.

The table lists this clone with a few counts. V and J are TRBV29-1 and TRBJ2-3, with 8 bases fitting TRBD2. V shed 7 bases and J 4 bases; nucleotides not matched to a gene: 16. From germline, CDR1 is SQVTM and CDR2 ANQGSEA. The length of the CDR3 is 16 residues. The CDR3 DNA reads as TGCAGCGCCACCGGGACTAGAGTTGACGGGTCAGATACGCAGTATTTT. Its protein product is CSATGTRVDGSDTQYF.

As concerns this clone: The junction departs from the called germline gene at one end, perhaps through a read error. The V call is TRBV6-5, the J call TRBJ1-1; D might be TRBD1 (5 bases). The CDR3 sequence is 14 residues long. The germline V gene encodes CDR1 MNHEY and CDR2 SVGAGI. In DNA form, the CDR3 reads TGTGCCAGCACCCCGGGACCGACGAACGCTGAAGCTTTCTTT. This codes for CASTPGPTNAEAFF.

The chain joins TRBV4-1 to TRBJ2-3, with 11 positions matching TRBD2. This CDR3 is built from 16 residues. Germline V CDR1 and CDR2: MGHRA, YSYEKL. V gave up 1 base and J gave up 4 bases; unmatched junction bases: 4. The CDR3 sequence is CASSQVAGGLSDTQYF. The CDR3, as DNA: TGCGCCAGCAGCCAAGTAGCGGGGGGGCTATCAGATACGCAGTATTTT.

This clone was seen a single time. The chain carries TRBV7-9 and TRBJ2-3; D is ambiguous. V dropped 3 bases and J dropped 1 base, with 8 bases sitting between them. Germline V gene sequence: CDR1 SEHNR, CDR2 FQNEAQ (reference sequence). CDR3 length: 14 residues. DNA for the CDR3: TGTGCCAGCAGCTTTGCCCGGGGCACAGATACGCAGTATTTT. Protein: CASSFARGTDTQYF.

J is TRBJ1-1 and V is TRBV6-6; D unclear. The CDR3 spans 13 residues. Germline-derived CDR1 and CDR2 are MNHNY and SVGAGI (reference sequence). Between the trimmed V and J ends, which lost 2 bases and 1 base, there was a span of 5 bases. CDR3 amino acids: CASSYGGNTEAFF. The CDR3 nucleotides read TGTGCCAGCAGTTACGGAGGGAACACTGAAGCTTTCTTT.

This clone was seen only once. Written as DNA, the CDR3 is TGTGCCAGCAGCTTTGGGACTAGCCGAACAGATACGCAGTATTTT. As protein: CASSFGTSRTDTQYF. The chain uses TRBV6-5 and TRBJ2-3; 9 positions agree with TRBD2. The germline CDR1 and CDR2 sequences are MNHEY and SVGAGI. The CDR3 runs to 15 residues. The V and J ends lost 6 bases and 3 bases, in that order; junction bases with no gene match: 7.

The chain combines TRBV9 with TRBJ1-4; D is uncertain. This CDR3 has 16 amino acids. Germline loops: CDR1 SGDLS, CDR2 YYNGEE. V lost 0 bases, J lost 4 bases, and 13 bases lay in between. CDR3 nucleotide sequence: TGTGCCAGCAGCGTAGAATTGGCGGGGAATAATGAAAAACTGTTTTTT. This codes for CASSVELAGNNEKLFF.

This clone came up a few times. The chain uses TRBV2 and TRBJ1-1; no clear D. From germline, CDR1 is SNHLY and CDR2 FYNNEI. This CDR3 contains 14 residues. Trimming left V 11 bases short and J 3 bases short, with 19 bases between. Here the CDR3 reads CALSKATLHTEAFF. CDR3 nucleotides: TGTGCCCTTAGTAAGGCGACACTCCACACTGAAGCTTTCTTT.

This clone was seen a single time. This chain links TRBV9 with TRBJ2-7; D is uncertain. CDR3 length equals 15 residues. From germline, CDR1 is SGDLS and CDR2 YYNGEE. V lost 0 bases and J 2 bases, leaving 12 bases between the germline ends. For the CDR3, the DNA is TGTGCCAGCAGCGTAGCGGCAGGTCCGGCCTACGAGCAGTACTTC. It yields the protein CASSVAAGPAYEQYF.

This clone showed up just once. The chain has TRBV4-1 and TRBJ1-6, with D unclear. V shed 1 base and J shed 4 bases, with 11 bases lying between them. Germline CDR1 is MGHRA and CDR2 is YSYEKL. The CDR3 is 16 residues long. The CDR3 DNA reads TGCGCCAGCAGCCAAGTGAACAGCGATTATAATTCACCCCTCCACTTT. It translates to CASSQVNSDYNSPLHF.

This clone has more than one count but fewer than ten. The chain has TRBV19 and TRBJ1-1; possible D gene TRBD1, 5 bases. Germline CDR1 reads LNHDA; CDR2 reads SQIVND (reference sequence). Trimming took off 4 bases at V and 0 bases at J, with 15 bases between the two ends. The CDR3 contains 16 residues. The CDR3 coding sequence is TGTGCCAGTAGTAGGGACTCCAACCTCATGAACACTGAAGCTTTCTTT. Translation: CASSRDSNLMNTEAFF.